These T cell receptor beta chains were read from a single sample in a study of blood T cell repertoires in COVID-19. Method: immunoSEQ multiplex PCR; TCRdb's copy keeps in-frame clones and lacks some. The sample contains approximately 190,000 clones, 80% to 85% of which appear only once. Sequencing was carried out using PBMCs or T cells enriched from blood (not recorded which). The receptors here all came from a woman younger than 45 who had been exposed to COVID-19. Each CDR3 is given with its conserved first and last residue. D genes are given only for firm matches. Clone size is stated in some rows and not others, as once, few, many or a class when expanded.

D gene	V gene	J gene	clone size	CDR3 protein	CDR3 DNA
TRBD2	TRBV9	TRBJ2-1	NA	CASSGTSGEYNEQFF	TGTGCCAGCAGCGGAACTAGCGGGGAGTACAATGAGCAGTTCTTC
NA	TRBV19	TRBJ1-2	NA	CASSIALGGYTF	TGTGCCAGTAGTATAGCACTCGGGGGCTACACCTTC
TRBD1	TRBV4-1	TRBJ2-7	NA	CASSQTDRSHEQYF	TGCGCCAGCAGCCAGACGGACAGGTCCCACGAGCAGTACTTC
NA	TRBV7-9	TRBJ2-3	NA	CASSPVAGQADTQYF	TGTGCCAGCAGCCCCGTGGCAGGCCAAGCAGATACGCAGTATTTT
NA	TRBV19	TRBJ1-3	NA	CASSIDSGRASGNTIYF	TGTGCCAGTAGTATCGATTCAGGGAGGGCCTCTGGAAACACCATATATTTT
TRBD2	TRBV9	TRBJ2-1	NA	CASSGILAGGPPYNEQFF	TGTGCCAGCAGCGGGATCCTAGCGGGGGGGCCCCCCTACAATGAGCAGTTCTTC
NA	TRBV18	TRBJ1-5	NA	CASSPLDGGINQPQHF	TGTGCCAGCTCACCACTGGACGGAGGGATCAATCAGCCCCAGCATTTT
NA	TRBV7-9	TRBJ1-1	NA	CASSHPTGPNTEAFF	TGTGCCAGCAGCCACCCGACAGGCCCGAACACTGAAGCTTTCTTT
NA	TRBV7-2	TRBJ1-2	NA	CASSLVGGGDGYGYTF	TGTGCCAGCAGCTTAGTCGGTGGGGGGGACGGCTATGGCTACACCTTC
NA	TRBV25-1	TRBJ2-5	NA	CASSLGGAETQYF	TGTGCCAGCAGTCTAGGGGGGGCGGAGACCCAGTACTTC
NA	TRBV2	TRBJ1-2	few	CASSVKQGNYGYTF	TGTGCCAGCAGTGTAAAGCAGGGGAACTATGGCTACACCTTC
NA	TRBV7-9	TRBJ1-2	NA	CASSLGRQALDNIYGYTF	TGTGCCAGCAGCTTAGGGAGACAGGCGCTTGATAATATCTATGGCTACACCTTC
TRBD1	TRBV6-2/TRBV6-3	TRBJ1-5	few	CASTPGQGSYSNQPQHF	TGTGCCAGCACCCCGGGACAGGGCTCATATAGCAATCAGCCCCAGCATTTT
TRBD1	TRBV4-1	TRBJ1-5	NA	CASSPTDRGDQPQHF	TGCGCCAGCAGCCCAACCGACAGGGGAGATCAGCCCCAGCATTTT
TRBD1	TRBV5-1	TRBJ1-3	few	CASSEGQVLGNTIYF	TGCGCCAGCAGCGAGGGACAGGTTCTTGGAAACACCATATATTTT
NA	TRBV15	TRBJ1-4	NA	CATSRVLPGDEKLFF	TGTGCCACCAGCAGAGTCCTTCCGGGTGATGAAAAACTGTTTTTT
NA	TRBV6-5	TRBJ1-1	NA	CASSYYTGLKNTEAFF	TGTGCCAGCAGTTACTATACGGGACTGAAGAACACTGAAGCTTTCTTT
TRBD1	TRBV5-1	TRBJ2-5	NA	CASSFRDSQETQYF	TGCGCCAGCAGCTTCCGGGACAGCCAAGAGACCCAGTACTTC
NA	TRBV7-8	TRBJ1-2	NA	CASSLVGAGEEDYGYTF	TGTGCCAGCAGCTTAGTAGGGGCAGGGGAAGAGGACTATGGCTACACCTTC
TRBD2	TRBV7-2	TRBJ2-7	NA	CASSPQSGTSGTYEQYF	TGTGCCAGCAGCCCCCAGTCTGGTACTAGCGGAACCTACGAGCAGTACTTC
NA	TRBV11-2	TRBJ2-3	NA	CASSLGGLSDTQYF	TGTGCCAGCAGCTTAGGAGGTCTCTCGGATACGCAGTATTTT
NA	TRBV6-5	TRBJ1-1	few	CASLYRENTEAFF	TGTGCCAGTCTATACAGGGAGAACACTGAAGCTTTCTTT
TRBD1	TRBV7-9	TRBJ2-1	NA	CASSLAGTGLFF	TGTGCCAGCAGCTTGGCCGGGACAGGGCTGTTCTTC
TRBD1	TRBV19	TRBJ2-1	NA	CASSILVHRGLGYNEQFF	TGTGCCAGTAGTATCCTAGTGCACAGGGGGCTAGGCTACAATGAGCAGTTCTTC
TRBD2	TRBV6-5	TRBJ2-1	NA	CASAGGPVNEQFF	TGTGCCAGCGCGGGGGGGCCAGTAAATGAGCAGTTCTTC
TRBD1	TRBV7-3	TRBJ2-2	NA	CASRLDRGDTGELFF	TGTGCCAGCAGACTAGACAGGGGGGACACCGGGGAGCTGTTTTTT
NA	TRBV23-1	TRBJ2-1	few	CASSQGGFGPNYNEQFF	TGCGCCAGCAGTCAAGGCGGGTTTGGTCCCAACTACAATGAGCAGTTCTTC
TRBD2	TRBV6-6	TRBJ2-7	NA	CASSYSGRGDSYEQYF	TGTGCCAGCAGTTACTCGGGGCGGGGGGACTCCTACGAGCAGTACTTC
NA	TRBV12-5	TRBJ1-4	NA	CASGLFRGEKLFF	TGTGCTAGTGGTTTGTTCCGGGGAGAAAAACTGTTTTTT
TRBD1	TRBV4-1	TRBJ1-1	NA	CASSQGPGQGRDTEAFF	TGCGCCAGCAGCCAAGGACCGGGACAGGGGAGGGACACTGAAGCTTTCTTT
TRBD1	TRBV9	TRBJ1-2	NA	CASSLTGGPNYGYTF	TGTGCCAGCAGCTTGACAGGGGGCCCTAACTATGGCTACACCTTC
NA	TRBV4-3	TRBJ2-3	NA	CASSHSGTDTQYF	TGCGCCAGCAGCCACTCGGGCACAGATACGCAGTATTTT
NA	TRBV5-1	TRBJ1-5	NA	CASSLDSYSNQPQHF	TGCGCCAGCAGCTTGGACTCTTATAGCAATCAGCCCCAGCATTTT
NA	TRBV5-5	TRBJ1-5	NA	CASSLGGEGKPQHF	TGTGCCAGCAGTTTGGGGGGTGAGGGAAAGCCCCAGCATTTT
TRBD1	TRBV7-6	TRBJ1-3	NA	CASSLETGGSGNTIYF	TGTGCCAGCAGCTTAGAGACAGGGGGCTCGGGAAACACCATATATTTT
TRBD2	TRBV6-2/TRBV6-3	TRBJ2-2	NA	CASSRLAGANTGELFF	TGTGCCAGCAGCCGACTAGCGGGGGCGAACACCGGGGAGCTGTTTTTT
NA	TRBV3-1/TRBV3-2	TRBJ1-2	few	CASSQDYGTRAVYGYTF	TGTGCCAGCAGCCAAGATTACGGGACAAGGGCCGTCTATGGCTACACCTTC
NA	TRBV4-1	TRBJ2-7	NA	CASSQAGGYYEQYF	TGCGCCAGCAGCCAAGCGGGGGGCTACTACGAGCAGTACTTC
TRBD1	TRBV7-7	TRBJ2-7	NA	CASSAGQGSSYEQYF	TGTGCCAGCAGCGCAGGACAGGGGAGCTCCTACGAGCAGTACTTC
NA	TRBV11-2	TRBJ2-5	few	CASSPGQSLYQETQYF	TGTGCCAGCAGCCCCGGACAGTCCTTGTACCAAGAGACCCAGTACTTC
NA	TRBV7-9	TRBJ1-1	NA	CAITPGDFF	TGTGCCATTACCCCAGGGGATTTCTTT
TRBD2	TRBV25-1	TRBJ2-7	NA	CASSEWGGITYEQYF	TGTGCCAGCAGTGAATGGGGGGGGATTACCTACGAGCAGTACTTC
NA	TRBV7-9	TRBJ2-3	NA	CASSLANRVGTDTQYF	TGTGCCAGCAGCTTAGCCAACAGGGTTGGCACAGATACGCAGTATTTT
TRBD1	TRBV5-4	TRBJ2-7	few	CASSPGQGGYEQYF	TGTGCCAGCAGCCCCGGACAGGGAGGCTACGAGCAGTACTTC
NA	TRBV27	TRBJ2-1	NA	CASSLDSGAAYNEQFF	TGTGCCAGCAGTTTAGATAGTGGGGCAGCCTACAATGAGCAGTTCTTC
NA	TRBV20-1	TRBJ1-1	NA	CSASRTDYTEAFF	TGCAGTGCTAGTCGTACAGATTACACTGAAGCTTTCTTT
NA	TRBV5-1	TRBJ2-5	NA	CASSTHGGGGQETQYF	TGCGCCAGCAGTACTCACGGGGGCGGGGGCCAAGAGACCCAGTACTTC
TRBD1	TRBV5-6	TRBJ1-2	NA	CASSLILAGGVGGYTF	TGTGCCAGCAGCTTGATCTTGGCAGGGGGAGTAGGAGGCTACACCTTC
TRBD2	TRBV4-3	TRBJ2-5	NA	CASSRGTSGGAPETQYF	TGCGCCAGCAGCCGTGGGACTAGCGGGGGGGCCCCGGAGACCCAGTACTTC
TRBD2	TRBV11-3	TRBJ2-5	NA	CASSLRGVETQYF	TGTGCCAGCAGCTTGCGGGGGGTAGAGACCCAGTACTTC
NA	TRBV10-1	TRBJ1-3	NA	CASSEGGSGNTIYF	TGCGCCAGCAGCGAAGGGGGCTCTGGAAACACCATATATTTT
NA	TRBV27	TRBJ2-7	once	CASSLSIVSYEQYF	TGTGCCAGCAGTTTATCTATTGTCTCCTACGAGCAGTACTTC
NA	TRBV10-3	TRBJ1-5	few	CAISESWGQGSQPQHF	TGTGCCATCAGTGAGTCGTGGGGTCAGGGCAGTCAGCCCCAGCATTTT
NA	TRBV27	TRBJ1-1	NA	CASSFGLNTEAFF	TGTGCCAGCAGTTTCGGTCTCAACACTGAAGCTTTCTTT
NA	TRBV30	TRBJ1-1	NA	CAWSSTEAFF	TGTGCCTGGAGTTCGACTGAAGCTTTCTTT
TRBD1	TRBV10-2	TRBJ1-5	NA	CASSAGTEDQPQHF	TGCGCCAGCAGCGCCGGGACAGAGGATCAGCCCCAGCATTTT
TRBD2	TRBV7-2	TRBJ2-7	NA	CASSLRASGGADEQYF	TGTGCCAGCAGCTTACGAGCTAGCGGGGGGGCGGACGAGCAGTACTTC
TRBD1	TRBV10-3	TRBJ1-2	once	CAIRTGYYGYTF	TGTGCCATCAGGACAGGGTACTATGGCTACACCTTC
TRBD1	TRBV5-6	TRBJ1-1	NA	CASSRDRAAAFF	TGTGCCAGCAGCCGGGACAGAGCGGCGGCTTTCTTT
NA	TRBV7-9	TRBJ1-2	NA	CASTLDSTRWGGYTF	TGTGCCAGCACTCTGGACAGTACCCGCTGGGGGGGCTACACCTTC